This T cell receptor beta chain derives from a study of shared clonotypes between healthy human individuals. CDR1 and CDR2 (germline): LNHNV, YYDKDF (reference sequence). The length of the CDR3 is 16 residues. With 3 bases clipped from V and 2 bases from J, the junction kept 6 bases outside the gene matches. Naive-designated CD8 cells lacked CD45RO, were positively enriched for CCR7, and omitted terminally differentiated effector memory CD45RA+ cells. This table comes from immunoSEQ multiplex PCR, and its TCRdb copy is limited to in-frame clones, with some not included. The sample lists around 600,000 clones, 95% to 98% occurring once.

Sequencing input: naive CD8+ T cells sorted from blood. V and J are TRBV15 and TRBJ2-1; 8 nucleotides match TRBD2. This receptor was obtained from a man aged 30 to 45 in good health. CDR3: CATSRDLGGAYNEQFF. The CDR3 coding sequence is TGTGCCACCAGCAGGGACCTCGGGGGGGCCTACAATGAGCAGTTCTTC. The full variable domain, its missing parts supplied by reference TRBV15 and TRBJ2-1, is DAMVIQNPRYQVTQFGKPVTLSCSQTLNHNVMYWYQQKSSQAPKLLFHYYDKDFNNEADTPDNFQSRRPNTSFCFLDIRSPGLGDTAMYLCATSRDLGGAYNEQFFGPGTRLTVL.